Listed below are T cell receptor beta chains from one sample, sequenced in a study of T cells after yellow fever vaccination. TCRdb fed the 5' RACE reads into MiXCR, producing one record per CDR3 protein. The table has hundreds of thousands of distinct CDR3 sequences, less than 4.5% seen once. The sequences come from PBMCs, collected on the day of the yellow fever booster vaccination. The receptors here all came from a man younger than 35 who received the YFV17D yellow fever vaccine. CDR3s include the opening cysteine and the closing phenylalanine or tryptophan. A D gene is named only where the DNA matches it firmly. Size is stated for part of the rows, as once, few or many counts, or as a class when the clone is expanded.

size,V,J,length,D,CDR3,DNA
many,TRBV5-5,TRBJ1-5,12,-,CASSSFGQPQHF,TGTGCCAGCAGCTCGTTCGGGCAGCCCCAGCATTTT
few,TRBV27,TRBJ1-5,14,-,CASSPWDGNQPQHF,TGTGCCAGCAGTCCCTGGGACGGGAATCAGCCCCAGCATTTT
few,TRBV7-8,TRBJ2-7,16,TRBD2,CASSFPARTSDDEQYF,TGTGCCAGCAGCTTCCCGGCCAGGACTAGCGACGACGAGCAGTACTTC
many,TRBV5-1,TRBJ2-3,14,TRBD1,CASSSGQDTDTQYF,TGCGCCAGCAGCTCAGGACAGGATACAGATACGCAGTATTTT
-,TRBV7-9,TRBJ2-1,15,-,CASSRSGTTYNEQFF,TGTGCCAGCAGCCGGTCCGGGACAACCTACAATGAGCAGTTCTTC
-,TRBV28,TRBJ2-5,14,-,CASSPLAEQETQYF,TGTGCCAGCAGTCCCCTAGCCGAACAAGAGACCCAGTACTTC
many,TRBV27,TRBJ2-3,14,-,CASRQGQSTDTQYF,TGTGCCAGCAGGCAGGGGCAAAGCACAGATACGCAGTATTTT
-,TRBV6-2/TRBV6-3,TRBJ2-7,12,-,CASISVGTTQYF,TGTGCCAGCATCTCAGTCGGGACAACGCAGTACTTC
many,TRBV7-9,TRBJ2-7,12,-,CASSLPGNEQYF,TGTGCCAGCAGCTTACCGGGCAACGAGCAGTACTTC
few,TRBV7-9,TRBJ1-5,18,TRBD1,CASSYYHVRTGVNQPQHF,TGTGCCAGCAGCTACTACCACGTAAGGACAGGGGTAAATCAGCCCCAGCATTTT
-,TRBV3-1,TRBJ2-3,16,-,CASSPMGRGGTDTQYF,TGTGCCAGCAGCCCGATGGGTAGGGGCGGCACAGATACGCAGTATTTT
many,TRBV11-2,TRBJ2-2,14,-,CASSPGPSTGELFF,TGTGCCAGCAGCCCCGGGCCTTCCACCGGGGAGCTGTTTTTT
few,TRBV11-1,TRBJ2-3,14,-,CASSSGALTDTQYF,TGTGCCAGCAGCTCCGGGGCGCTCACAGATACGCAGTATTTT
-,TRBV7-8,TRBJ2-5,14,-,CASRPTRGRGTQYF,TGTGCCAGCAGACCCACCCGGGGGCGGGGGACCCAGTACTTC
many,TRBV6-5,TRBJ2-2,13,-,CASYVQNTGELFF,TGTGCCAGCTACGTACAGAACACCGGGGAGCTGTTTTTT
many,TRBV5-1,TRBJ1-1,13,-,CASSSSGFLEAFF,TGCGCCAGCAGCTCTTCAGGGTTCCTTGAAGCTTTCTTT
many,TRBV19,TRBJ2-3,15,-,CASSIVPIIGDTQYF,TGTGCCAGTAGTATAGTCCCAATAATTGGGGATACGCAGTATTTT
-,TRBV20-1,TRBJ1-1,12,-,CSAPGEVGKAFF,TGCAGTGCGCCAGGGGAGGTCGGGAAAGCTTTCTTT
few,TRBV4-3,TRBJ2-2,17,-,CASSQKADYANTGELFF,TGCGCCAGCAGCCAAAAAGCGGATTACGCGAACACCGGGGAGCTGTTTTTT
-,TRBV5-1,TRBJ2-3,16,-,CASSLENRWGADTQYF,TGCGCCAGCAGCTTGGAGAACCGCTGGGGGGCAGATACGCAGTATTTT
-,TRBV5-1,TRBJ1-4,15,-,CASSLGSSMPEKLFF,TGCGCCAGCAGCTTGGGGTCCAGCATGCCCGAAAAACTGTTTTTT
many,TRBV5-1,TRBJ2-5,16,-,CASSEGSSGVAETQYF,TGCGCCAGCAGCGAGGGATCATCAGGGGTGGCGGAGACCCAGTACTTC
many,TRBV20-1,TRBJ1-5,13,-,CSARGGVYQPQHF,TGCAGTGCTAGAGGGGGGGTGTATCAGCCCCAGCATTTT
many,TRBV29-1,TRBJ2-2,13,TRBD1,CSADRGYTGELFF,TGCAGCGCGGACAGGGGTTACACCGGGGAGCTGTTTTTT
-,TRBV20-1,TRBJ2-7,14,-,CSARRGQGYNEQYF,TGCAGTGCTAGACGGGGGCAGGGTTACAATGAGCAGTACTTC
few,TRBV28,TRBJ2-3,16,TRBD2,CASSLGTKTSTDTQYF,TGTGCCAGCAGTTTGGGGACTAAAACTAGCACAGATACGCAGTATTTT
-,TRBV20-1,TRBJ2-3,13,TRBD2,CSHPREGTDTQYF,TGCAGTCACCCGCGGGAGGGCACAGATACGCAGTATTTT
-,TRBV7-3,TRBJ2-2,15,TRBD1,CASSLGTGTSGELFF,TGTGCCAGCAGCTTAGGGACAGGGACGTCCGGGGAGCTGTTTTTT
many,TRBV5-1,TRBJ2-5,15,TRBD1,CASSLRTGGEETQYF,TGCGCCAGCAGCCTGCGGACAGGGGGAGAGGAGACCCAGTACTTC
-,TRBV10-3,TRBJ2-3,14,-,CAISESKGRDTQYF,TGTGCCATCAGTGAGTCGAAGGGTAGAGATACGCAGTATTTT
many,TRBV6-5,TRBJ2-1,16,-,CASSYDGQGIYNEQFF,TGTGCCAGCAGTTACGACGGGCAGGGAATTTACAATGAGCAGTTCTTC
many,TRBV11-2,TRBJ2-7,14,TRBD1,CASSSTGNRHEQYF,TGTGCCAGCAGCTCGACAGGGAATCGGCACGAGCAGTACTTC